The 32 T cell receptor beta chains presented below share a single source sample, sequenced in a study of radiation and T cells in renal cell carcinoma. Time point noted: baseline pretreatment blood. Treatment meaning: 15 Gy SBRT to primary tumor, nephrectomy 4 weeks later. Profiling relied on immunoSEQ multiplex PCR, and the TCRdb table lists in-frame clones only, not all of them. The table has nearly 50,000 clones, 65% to 90% seen once. Sample: blood, taken from a patient whose treatment included radiotherapy and nephrectomy. The source is a woman in her 70s with renal cell carcinoma.

The chain employs TRBV4-3 and TRBJ1-5; D gene unclear. The CDR3 is 16 amino acids. Germline lookup yields CDR1 LGHNA and CDR2 YSLEER. V gave up 0 bases and J gave up 4 bases, with 13 bases separating them. The CDR3 DNA sequence: TGCGCCAGCAGCCAAGATCTTCAGGACGGGAATCAGCCCCAGCATTTT. Its translation: CASSQDLQDGNQPQHF.

The chain recombines TRBV6-1 with TRBJ1-6; a weak D match, TRBD1 (5 bases). V lost 10 bases and J lost 5, with 12 bases in between. The CDR3 covers 13 residues. Germline CDR1 MNHNS, CDR2 SASEGT. CDR3 nucleotide sequence: TGTGCCACCCAGACAGAGAATAATTCACCCCTCCACTTT. Protein sequence: CATQTENNSPLHF.

The chain carries TRBV7-9 and TRBJ1-4; a possible D gene is TRBD1 (6 bases). V dropped 5 bases and J dropped 7 bases, with 17 bases sitting between them. The CDR3 runs 15 residues. Germline assignment: CDR1 SEHNR and CDR2 FQNEAQ (reference sequence). The CDR3: CASSEGGGPGEKLFF. CDR3 coding DNA: TGTGCCAGCAGCGAAGGGGGAGGGCCGGGTGAAAAACTGTTTTTT.

This clone occurred once. This chain links TRBV7-8 with TRBJ1-4; D gene unclear. This CDR3 has 12 amino acids. Between the trimmed V and J ends, which lost 1 base and 8 bases, there was a span of 5 bases. From germline, CDR1 is SGHVS and CDR2 FQNEAQ. CDR3 amino acids: CASSLVSEKLFF. CDR3 coding DNA: TGTGCCAGCAGCTTAGTGAGCGAAAAACTGTTTTTT.

By sample share, this clone is medium-sized. In nucleotides, the CDR3 is TGTGCCACCAGCAGAGAGGGGCGGGGGACTGAAGCTTTCTTT. This sequence encodes CATSREGRGTEAFF. This chain joins TRBV15 and TRBJ1-1; TRBD1 is a possible D gene (5 bases). The CDR3 has 14 residues. V lost 0 bases to trimming and J lost 5 bases, with 10 bases between them. Germline loops: CDR1 LNHNV, CDR2 YYDKDF (reference sequence).

The rearrangement links TRBV21-1 to TRBJ2-5; the table's D call, TRBD2, was not checked against the DNA. TRBV21-1 is described as a pseudogene. The CDR3 sequence is 15 residues long. This chain's CDR3 is CASSKENGRGETQYF. The CDR3 nucleotides are TGTGCCAGCAGCAAAGAAAACGGAAGAGGGGAGACCCAGTACTTC.

V and J are TRBV9 and TRBJ1-1, with D maybe TRBD1 (5 bases). Trimming took off 0 bases at V and 3 bases at J, with 9 bases between the two ends. In germline, CDR1 is SGDLS, CDR2 YYNGEE. This CDR3 comprises 14 residues. CDR3 nucleotides: TGTGCCAGCAGCGTAGTGGGGGGAGACACTGAAGCTTTCTTT. Residues: CASSVVGGDTEAFF.

The rearrangement joins TRBV6-1 to TRBJ2-1; TRBD1 or TRBD2 may be the D gene (6 bases each). Trimming removed 3 bases from V and 6 bases from J, with 15 bases in between. Germline values: CDR1 MNHNS, CDR2 SASEGT. This CDR3 is 15 amino acids long. In DNA form, the CDR3 reads TGTGCCAGCAGTGAGAGTGGGGGGCGCCCCAATGAGCAGTTCTTC. Encoded protein: CASSESGGRPNEQFF.

V usage is TRBV7-8 and J usage is TRBJ1-5, with D unresolved. The CDR3 runs 17 residues. CDR1 is SGHVS and CDR2 is FQNEAQ in the germline V gene. V lost 0 bases to trimming and J lost 0 bases, with 12 bases between them. The CDR3 nucleotides read TGTGCCAGCAGCTTAGCGGGATATACAGATAGCAATCAGCCCCAGCATTTT. Protein: CASSLAGYTDSNQPQHF.

The rearrangement joins TRBV7-6 to TRBJ1-6; 8 bases match TRBD1. This CDR3 region has 14 residues. Germline V CDR1 and CDR2: SGHVS, FNYEAQ. The J segment lost 6 bases and the V segment lost 3 bases, leaving 1 base of the junction unmatched. The chain's CDR3 is CASSFQGANSPLHF. Written as DNA, the CDR3 is TGTGCCAGCAGCTTCCAGGGGGCTAATTCACCCCTCCACTTT. Variable domain in full (rest from reference TRBV7-6 and TRBJ1-6): GAGVSQSPRYKVTKRGQDVALRCDPISGHVSLYWYRQALGQGPEFLTYFNYEAQQDKSGLPNDRFSAERPEGSISTLTIQRTEQRDSAMYRCASSFQGANSPLHFGNGTRLTVT.

V usage is TRBV6-5 and J usage is TRBJ2-5; perhaps TRBD1 as D (5 bases). V was shortened by 0 bases and J by 5 bases, with 13 bases between the two germline ends. CDR1 is MNHEY, CDR2 SVGAGI, per germline. The CDR3 covers 15 residues. The CDR3: CASSYSSQAGETQYF. The DNA of the CDR3 is TGTGCCAGCAGTTACTCGTCCCAGGCAGGGGAGACCCAGTACTTC.

The rearrangement joins TRBV9 to TRBJ1-4; 7 bases map to TRBD1. The V gene end was trimmed by 5 bases and the J gene end by 8 bases; junction bases not matched to a gene: 9. Germline V lookup: CDR1 SGDLS, CDR2 YYNGEE. The CDR3 loop spans 14 amino acids. The DNA for the CDR3 is TGTGCCAGCAGTCTTGGACAGGTGGGGGAAAAACTGTTTTTT. This sequence encodes CASSLGQVGEKLFF.

The chain joins TRBV29-1 to TRBJ2-5; 7 positions agree with TRBD1. V was clipped by 5 bases and J by 2 bases; unmatched bases: 8. This CDR3 is built from 14 residues. Germline V gene sequence: CDR1 SQVTM, CDR2 ANQGSEA. The CDR3 spells CSVNRGTVQETQYF. DNA for the CDR3: TGCAGCGTTAACCGTGGGACAGTACAAGAGACCCAGTACTTC.

This chain joins TRBV5-4 and TRBJ2-7, with D unresolved. V dropped 6 bases and J dropped 0 bases, with 10 bases sitting between them. Germline V gene data show CDR1 as SGHNT and CDR2 as YYREEE (reference sequence). There are 13 residues in the CDR3. In DNA form, the CDR3 reads TGTGCCAGCATGGGCAAGGACTCCTACGAGCAGTACTTC. It specifies CASMGKDSYEQYF.

In its sample, this clone was seen many times. The chain joins TRBV4-1 to TRBJ2-2; TRBD2 might be the D (5 bases). The CDR3 covers 15 residues. Germline V gene lookup returns CDR1 MGHRA and CDR2 YSYEKL. Trimming removed 0 bases at V and 7 bases at J, with 12 bases between. The CDR3, as DNA: TGCGCCAGCAGCCAAGAACCAGCGGATAGCGGGGAGCTGTTTTTT. Amino acids: CASSQEPADSGELFF.

CDR3 nucleotides: TGTGCCAGCAGTGAAAACGGGAACTATGGCTACACCTTC. The encoded protein is CASSENGNYGYTF. This chain connects TRBV25-1 to TRBJ1-2; D is uncertain. CDR3 size: 13 residues. The germline gives CDR1 MGHDK, CDR2 SYGVNS. Deletions cut 2 bases from V and 2 bases from J, with 6 bases between.

This rearrangement joins TRBV5-6 to TRBJ1-6; 9 nucleotides align to TRBD1. The CDR3 totals 17 residues. V lost 3 bases, J lost 7 bases, and 11 bases stayed unmatched. Germline CDR1 is SGHDT and CDR2 is YYEEEE. CDR3 loop: CASSSRLGTGRNSPLHF. The CDR3 region has the DNA TGTGCCAGCAGCTCTAGATTGGGGACAGGGAGAAATTCACCCCTCCACTTT.

This chain joins TRBV10-2 and TRBJ2-7; 8 positions match TRBD2. Germline-derived CDR1 and CDR2 are WSHSY and SAAADI. This CDR3 comprises 16 residues. V was pared by 6 bases and J by 6 bases, with 16 bases of the junction left unmatched. CDR3: CASSREAGADQGEQYF. The CDR3, as DNA: TGCGCCAGCAGCCGGGAAGCGGGGGCCGACCAGGGCGAGCAGTACTTC.

This chain links TRBV14 with TRBJ1-6, with a possible D match to TRBD1 (6 bases). CDR1 is SGHDN and CDR2 is FVKESK in the germline V gene. This CDR3 comprises 15 residues. V dropped 2 bases and J dropped 7 bases, with 12 bases sitting between them. For the CDR3, the DNA is TGTGCCAGCAGCCAAAGGACAGCCAAAAATTCACCCCTCCACTTT. As protein: CASSQRTAKNSPLHF.

The chain employs TRBV5-6 and TRBJ2-3; 8 nucleotides align to TRBD2. J was trimmed by 2 bases and V by 7 bases; bases with no gene match: 9. Germline V gene sequence: CDR1 SGHDT, CDR2 YYEEEE. The CDR3 extends over 15 amino acids. CDR3 protein: CASVRAGGLTDTQYF. As DNA, the CDR3 is TGTGCCAGCGTACGGGCGGGAGGCCTCACAGATACGCAGTATTTT.

This CDR3 is CASSTVAAQETQYF. The CDR3 region has the DNA TGCGCCAGCAGCACCGTAGCGGCCCAAGAGACCCAGTACTTC. This sequence joins TRBV5-1 and TRBJ2-5; tentatively, D is TRBD2 (6 bases). Germline CDR1 reads SGHRS; CDR2 reads YFSETQ. The V end lost 4 bases, the J end lost 1 base, and 11 bases lay between the germline ends. The CDR3 totals 14 residues.

The chain uses TRBV7-8 and TRBJ2-7, with TRBD1 identical over 8 bases. V trimming: 5 bases; J trimming: 6 bases; junction bases outside the gene matches: 9. Germline CDR1 SGHVS, CDR2 FQNEAQ. The CDR3 sequence is 14 residues long. The CDR3 region has the DNA TGTGCCAGCAGCCCCCCGGACAGGGCGGGCGAGCAGTACTTC. The encoded protein is CASSPPDRAGEQYF.

The chain carries TRBV2 and TRBJ1-6, with TRBD1 as a possible D gene (5 bases). The V gene lost 9 bases and the J gene lost 10 bases, with 16 bases spanning the gap. Germline CDR1 is SNHLY and CDR2 is FYNNEI. The CDR3 length is 13 residues. CDR3 sequence (DNA): TGTGCCAGTGGGGCTGGCTTAGAGTCACCCCTCCACTTT. Its protein is CASGAGLESPLHF. Full variable domain (outside the CDR3, taken from reference TRBV2 and TRBJ1-6): EPEVTQTPSHQVTQMGQEVILRCVPISNHLYFYWYRQILGQKVEFLVSFYNNEISEKSEIFDDQFSVERPDGSNFTLKIRSTKLEDSAMYFCASGAGLESPLHFGNGTRLTVT.

The chain uses TRBV6-1 and TRBJ1-1, with TRBD1 matching over 8 bases. Germline V lookup: CDR1 MNHNS, CDR2 SASEGT. This CDR3 contains 14 residues. V lost 4 bases, J lost 5 bases, and 6 bases stayed unmatched. CDR3 in amino acids: CASSVVRTGTEAFF. The CDR3 DNA is TGTGCCAGCAGTGTAGTTCGGACAGGGACTGAAGCTTTCTTT.

This chain connects TRBV5-6 to TRBJ1-4, with D possibly matching TRBD1 (6 bases). This CDR3 has 16 amino acids. V was pared by 1 base and J by 0 bases, with 10 bases between. Per the germline V gene, CDR1 is SGHDT and CDR2 is YYEEEE. The CDR3 loop reads CASSLRGVATNEKLFF. The CDR3 DNA reads TGTGCCAGCAGCTTGAGGGGGGTGGCAACTAATGAAAAACTGTTTTTT.

V and J are TRBV18 and TRBJ2-5; D ambiguous. Trimming took off 0 bases at V and 5 bases at J, with 13 bases between the two ends. CDR1 is KGHSH and CDR2 is LQKENI in the germline V gene. This CDR3 is built from 15 residues. The chain's CDR3 is CASSPPSSRAETQYF. The CDR3 DNA follows: TGTGCCAGCTCACCACCCTCTTCCCGAGCGGAGACCCAGTACTTC.

Notes on this clone: This same CDR3 is encoded by further DNA sequences in the sample. The rearrangement links TRBV5-1 to TRBJ2-2; no reliable D call. CDR1 SGHRS and CDR2 YFSETQ come from the germline V gene. This CDR3 is built from 13 residues. The V end lost 2 bases, the J end lost 5 bases, and 7 bases lay between the germline ends. The CDR3 here is CASSFGQTGELFF. The CDR3 bases are TGCGCCAGCAGCTTCGGGCAAACCGGGGAGCTGTTTTTT.

The CDR3 protein is CASSAGLAGIDRQFF. For the CDR3, the DNA is TGTGCCAGCAGCGCGGGACTAGCGGGAATAGATCGGCAGTTCTTC. The gene calls are TRBV27 and TRBJ2-1, with 13 bases lining up with TRBD2. V shed 6 bases and J 12 bases; nucleotides not matched to a gene: 11. The CDR3 length is 15 residues. CDR1 and CDR2 from the germline V gene are MNHEY and SMNVEV (reference sequence).

The CDR3 nucleotides are TGCGCCAGCAGCTTGGCCGGGACCCCAGGGACCGGGGAGCTGTTTTTT. Encoded protein: CASSLAGTPGTGELFF. The chain combines TRBV5-1 with TRBJ2-2; D tentatively fits TRBD1 or TRBD2 (5 bases each). CDR1 and CDR2 (germline): SGHRS, YFSETQ. This CDR3 contains 16 residues. Trimming pared 0 bases from V and 5 bases from J, leaving 14 bases between.

The chain carries TRBV30 and TRBJ1-5; the D is unclear. The germline V gene encodes CDR1 GTSNPN and CDR2 SVGIG (reference sequence). V was clipped by 2 bases and J by 4 bases, with 12 bases between them. CDR3 length equals 14 residues. CDR3: CAWSSGNRNQPQHF. The CDR3 region has the DNA TGTGCCTGGAGTTCGGGTAATAGGAATCAGCCCCAGCATTTT.

This CDR3 reads CASSFLQGIGDGYTF. In DNA, the CDR3 is TGTGCCAGCAGCTTTCTGCAGGGGATAGGAGATGGCTACACCTTC. The chain uses TRBV7-2 and TRBJ1-2, with D possibly matching TRBD1 (6 bases). Looked up from germline, CDR1 is SGHTA and CDR2 is FQGNSA. The germline V and J ends were trimmed by 3 bases and 6 bases, with 17 bases remaining between them. The CDR3 covers 15 residues.

The chain joins TRBV18 to TRBJ1-5; D is unclear. This CDR3 has 13 amino acids. Germline CDR1 and CDR2: KGHSH and LQKENI. Trimming stripped 3 bases from V and 5 bases from J, with 8 bases between. This CDR3 reads CASSPSSDQPQHF. DNA for the CDR3: TGTGCCAGCTCACCGTCGTCCGATCAGCCCCAGCATTTT.